The following is a T cell receptor beta chain sequence with its context. Which antigen it targets is not known. Qualities for individual bases were not recorded, and no much larger clone is one base off. For sequencing, an Illumina HiSeq 1500 was employed. TCRdb trimmed public reads at Q25 via fastp, called clones via MiXCR and kept in-frame beta chains. Rows are unified per CDR3 protein, each entry keeping the most common DNA and genes. The sample table contains about 570,000 distinct CDR3 sequences; only one count was recorded for around 40% of them. The ten largest clonotypes hold about half of the sample. The data belong to a study of T cell repertoires in cytomegalovirus infection (dated by TCRdb to the late 2010s). Regarding the research as a whole: Recently identified HLA-C-restricted CMV epitopes, whose presentation resists viral immunomodulation, were targeted by peptide stimulations together with well-studied HLA-B-restricted epitopes. Because public TCR beta signatures pointed to carriage of CMV infection together with the matching HLA type, the HLA type of each donor mattered for the analysis.

Interpreted using the paper, the treatment or condition label stands for: in vitro stimulation with specific CMV peptide epitopes to enrich CMV-specific T cells. Study-wide findings and limitations: The ex vivo response was dominated by HLA-C-restricted CMV-specific TCR beta clonotypes, and the single most frequent clonotype in two of eight donors was supplied by these HLA-C-restricted clonotypes. In both this cohort and an independent cohort of approximately 350 donors, the cumulative frequency of public TCR beta family members distinguished carriers of CMV infection plus the relevant HLA type.

The sequencing here drew on cultured PBMCs, taken from culture after CMV antigen stimulation. The receptor was derived from a human donor in good health (CMV status not recorded). Some clones in this sample may be carry-over from other donors' samples.

At the DNA level, the sequence is TGTGCCAGCAGCCAAATGGCGGTTGGCTACACCTTC. The translation is CASSQMAVGYTF. The rearranged segments are TRBV2 and TRBJ1-2, with the D gene not clear enough to name. CDR1 SNHLY and CDR2 FYNNEI were looked up in the germline V gene. V is shortened by 6 bases, J by 7 bases, and the region joining them spans 12 bases. CDR3 length: 12 amino acids, cysteine to phenylalanine. CDR3 DNA is the only sequence kept; it has 36 bases, read in frame from the first base.